This TCR beta chain appears in the sequencing data of a study of blood T cell repertoires in COVID-19. About the study: Samples representing acute and convalescent COVID-19 were sourced from the United States, Italy and Spain. PBMCs, B-cell-depleted T cells, or T cells provided the cDNA or gDNA that made up the material.

Germline CDR1 is SNHLY and CDR2 is FYNNEI. V lost 4 bases to trimming and J lost 1 base, with 14 bases between them. This CDR3 has 15 residues. Assay: immunoSEQ multiplex PCR; the TCRdb copy retains only in-frame clones and omits some. Of 200,000 to 250,000 clones in the sample, roughly 84% were seen once. The sequenced sample was peripheral blood. The sequence came from a woman in her twenties or thirties who had recovered from COVID-19. The genes are TRBV2 and TRBJ2-7; possibly TRBD1 for D (5 bases). In DNA form, the CDR3 reads TGTGCCAGCAGTGGGACAAATTGGCTATCCTACGAGCAGTACTTC. Translation: CASSGTNWLSYEQYF.